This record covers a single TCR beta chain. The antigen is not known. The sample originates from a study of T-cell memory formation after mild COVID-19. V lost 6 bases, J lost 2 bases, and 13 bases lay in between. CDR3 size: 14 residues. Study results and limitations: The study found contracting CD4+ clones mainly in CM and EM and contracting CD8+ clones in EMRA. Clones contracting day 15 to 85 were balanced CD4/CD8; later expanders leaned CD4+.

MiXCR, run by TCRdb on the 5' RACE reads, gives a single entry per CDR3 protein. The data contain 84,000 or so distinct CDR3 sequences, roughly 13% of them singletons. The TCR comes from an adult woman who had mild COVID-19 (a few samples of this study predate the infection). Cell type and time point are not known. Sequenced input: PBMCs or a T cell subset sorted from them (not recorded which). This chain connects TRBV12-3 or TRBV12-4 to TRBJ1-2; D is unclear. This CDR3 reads CASREGSRNYGYTF. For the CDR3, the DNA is TGTGCCAGCAGAGAAGGGTCTCGGAACTATGGCTACACCTTC.